This TCR beta chain was recorded in a study of T-cell memory formation after mild COVID-19. Whole-study results and caveats: Unconfirmed was the SARS-CoV-2 specificity of second-wave clones that peaked on day 37. CD4+ contracting clones lay mainly in CM and EM, CD8+ ones in EMRA. Some clones that responded were present in memory (sampled pre-infection), which suggests cross-reactive memory joined. Clones that contracted from day 15 to 85 were balanced CD4/CD8, while later expanders leaned CD4+.

The CDR3 is 15 residues long. Germline V gene data show CDR1 as SSHAT and CDR2 as FNYEAQ (reference sequence). This clonotype was seen ten or more times. Antigen unknown. Germline and junction disagree at one end, which may indicate a read error. TCRdb redid the calling of the 5' RACE reads with MiXCR, one entry per CDR3 protein. The profile covers 70,000 to 100,000 distinct CDR3 sequences, with roughly 16% appearing a single time and roughly two fifths taken by the ten largest. The genes are TRBV7-7 and TRBJ1-4; no clear D. The specimen was PBMCs or a T cell subset sorted from them (not recorded which). The sequence was obtained from a man aged 18 to 35 who had mild COVID-19 (a few samples of this study predate the infection). Cell type and time point are not known. The CDR3 here is CASSARRGRDEKLFF. The CDR3 nucleotides read TGTGCTAGCAGCGCTCGACGGGGTAGGGATGAAAAACTGTTTTTT.